This T cell receptor (beta chain) came from a study of cytomegalovirus exposure and HLA in healthy donors. Study-level findings and limits: CMV antigen specificity of a few CMV-associated chains was confirmed in vitro.

The PCR ran on 60 Vbeta and 13 Jbeta primers. Using immunoSEQ multiplex PCR, the repertoire was profiled, and TCRdb retains in-frame clones only, with some absent. The sample records 100,000 to 150,000 clones, roughly 75% being singletons. Germline-derived CDR1 and CDR2 are WNHNN and SYGVQD (reference sequence). The CDR3 loop spans 19 amino acids. V lost 2 bases, J lost 0 bases, and 20 bases lay in between. On this clone itself: Its specificity is not known.

Source material: PBMCs. The clonotype comes from a man aged 25-45 years in good health and CMV-seropositive. The chain recombines TRBV10-1 with TRBJ1-5, with D possibly TRBD1 on 5 matching bases. This CDR3 reads CASSEPIFRGIDSNQPQHF. DNA of the CDR3: TGCGCCAGCAGTGAGCCTATTTTTCGGGGGATAGATAGCAATCAGCCCCAGCATTTT.